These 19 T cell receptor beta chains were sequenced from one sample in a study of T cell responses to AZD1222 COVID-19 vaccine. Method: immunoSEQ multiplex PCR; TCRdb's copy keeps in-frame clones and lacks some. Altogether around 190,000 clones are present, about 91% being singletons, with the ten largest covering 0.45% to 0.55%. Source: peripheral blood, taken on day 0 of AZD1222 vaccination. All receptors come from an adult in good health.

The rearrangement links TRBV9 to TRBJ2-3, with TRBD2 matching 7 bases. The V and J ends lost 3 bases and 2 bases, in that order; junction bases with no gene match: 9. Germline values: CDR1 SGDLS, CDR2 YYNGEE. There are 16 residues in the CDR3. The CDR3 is CASSATFGGNTDTQYF. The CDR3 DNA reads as TGTGCCAGCAGCGCCACTTTCGGGGGGAACACAGATACGCAGTATTTT. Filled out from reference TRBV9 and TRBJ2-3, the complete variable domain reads DSGVTQTPKHLITATGQRVTLRCSPRSGDLSVYWYQQSLDQGLQFLIQYYNGEERAKGNILERFSAQQFPDLHSELNLSSLELGDSALYFCASSATFGGNTDTQYFGPGTRLTVL.

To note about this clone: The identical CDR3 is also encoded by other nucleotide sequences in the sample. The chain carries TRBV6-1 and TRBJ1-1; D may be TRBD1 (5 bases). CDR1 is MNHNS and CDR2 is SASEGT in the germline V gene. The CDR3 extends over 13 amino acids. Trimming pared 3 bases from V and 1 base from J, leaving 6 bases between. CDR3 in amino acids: CASSDRANTEAFF. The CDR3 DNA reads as TGTGCCAGCAGTGACAGGGCGAACACTGAAGCTTTCTTT.

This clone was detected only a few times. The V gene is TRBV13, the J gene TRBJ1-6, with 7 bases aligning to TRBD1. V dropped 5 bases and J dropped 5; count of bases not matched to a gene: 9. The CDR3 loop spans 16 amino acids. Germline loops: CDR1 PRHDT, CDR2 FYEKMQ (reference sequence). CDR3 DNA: TGTGCCAGCAGCCCCCAAGCAGGGGGTAATAATTCACCCCTCCACTTT. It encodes CASSPQAGGNNSPLHF. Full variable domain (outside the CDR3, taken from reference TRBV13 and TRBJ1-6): AAGVIQSPRHLIKEKRETATLKCYPIPRHDTVYWYQQGPGQDPQFLISFYEKMQSDKGSIPDRFSAQQFSDYHSELNMSSLELGDSALYFCASSPQAGGNNSPLHFGNGTRLTVT.

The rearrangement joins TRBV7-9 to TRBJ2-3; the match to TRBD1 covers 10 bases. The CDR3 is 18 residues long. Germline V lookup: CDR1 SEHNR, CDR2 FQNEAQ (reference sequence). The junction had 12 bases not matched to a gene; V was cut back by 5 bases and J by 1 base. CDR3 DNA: TGTGCCAGCAGCACCCGCCCCGGGGGGACAGGGGGCACAGATACGCAGTATTTT. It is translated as CASSTRPGGTGGTDTQYF.

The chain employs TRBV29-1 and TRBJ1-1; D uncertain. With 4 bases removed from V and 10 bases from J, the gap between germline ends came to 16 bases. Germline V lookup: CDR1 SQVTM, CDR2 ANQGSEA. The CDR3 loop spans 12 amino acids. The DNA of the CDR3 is TGCAGCGTTGGGGCTTTTCTTTCGGGAGCTTTCTTT. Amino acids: CSVGAFLSGAFF.

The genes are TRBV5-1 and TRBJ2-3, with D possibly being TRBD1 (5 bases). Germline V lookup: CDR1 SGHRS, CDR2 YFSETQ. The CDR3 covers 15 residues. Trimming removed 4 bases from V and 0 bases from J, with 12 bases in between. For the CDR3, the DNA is TGCGCCAGCAGCCCCCCACAGGAAAGCACAGATACGCAGTATTTT. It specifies CASSPPQESTDTQYF.

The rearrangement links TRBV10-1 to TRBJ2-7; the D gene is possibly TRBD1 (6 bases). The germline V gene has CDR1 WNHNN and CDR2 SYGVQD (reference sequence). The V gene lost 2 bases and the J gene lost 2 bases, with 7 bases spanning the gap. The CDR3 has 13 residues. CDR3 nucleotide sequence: TGCGCCAGCAGTGAGGACAGGACCTACGAGCAGTACTTC. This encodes CASSEDRTYEQYF.

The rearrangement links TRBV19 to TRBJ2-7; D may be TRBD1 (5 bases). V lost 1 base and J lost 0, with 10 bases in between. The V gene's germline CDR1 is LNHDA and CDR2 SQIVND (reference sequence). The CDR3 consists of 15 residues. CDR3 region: CASSIGQSGSYEQYF. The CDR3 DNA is TGTGCCAGTAGTATAGGACAGTCTGGCTCCTACGAGCAGTACTTC.

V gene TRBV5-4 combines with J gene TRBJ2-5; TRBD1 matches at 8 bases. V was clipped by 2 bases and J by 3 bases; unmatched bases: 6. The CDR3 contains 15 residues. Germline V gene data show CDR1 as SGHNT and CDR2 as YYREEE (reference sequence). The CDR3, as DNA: TGTGCCAGCAGCTTTACAGGGGGAGTCGAAGAGACCCAGTACTTC. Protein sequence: CASSFTGGVEETQYF. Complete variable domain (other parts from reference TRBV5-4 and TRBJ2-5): ETGVTQSPTHLIKTRGQQVTLRCSSQSGHNTVSWYQQALGQGPQFIFQYYREEENGRGNFPPRFSGLQFPNYSSELNVNALELDDSALYLCASSFTGGVEETQYFGPGTRLLVL.

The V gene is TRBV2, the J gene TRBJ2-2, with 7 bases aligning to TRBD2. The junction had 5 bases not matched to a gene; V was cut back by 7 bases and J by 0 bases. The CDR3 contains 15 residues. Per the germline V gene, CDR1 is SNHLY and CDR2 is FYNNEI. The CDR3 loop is CASTSGTTNTGELFF. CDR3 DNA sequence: TGTGCCAGCACCTCCGGGACTACGAACACCGGGGAGCTGTTTTTT.

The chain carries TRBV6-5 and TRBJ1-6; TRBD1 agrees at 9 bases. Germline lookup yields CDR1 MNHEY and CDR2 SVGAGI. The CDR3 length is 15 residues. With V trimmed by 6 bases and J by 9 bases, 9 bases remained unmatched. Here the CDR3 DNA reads TGTGCCAGCAGCGCGTTGGGGGGACAGGGTTCACCCCTCCACTTT. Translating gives CASSALGGQGSPLHF.

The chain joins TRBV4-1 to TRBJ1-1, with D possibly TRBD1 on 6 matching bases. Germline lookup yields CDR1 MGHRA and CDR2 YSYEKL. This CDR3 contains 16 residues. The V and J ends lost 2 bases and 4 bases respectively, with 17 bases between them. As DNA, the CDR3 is TGCGCCAGCAGCCAACCAACAGGGCCCGTCGGCACTGAAGCTTTCTTT. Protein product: CASSQPTGPVGTEAFF.

The CDR3 loop reads CASSVGETGAEQYF. The CDR3 DNA sequence: TGTGCCAGCAGCGTAGGCGAGACAGGGGCCGAGCAGTACTTC. The chain links TRBV9 to TRBJ2-7; 8 bases map to TRBD1. Germline assignment: CDR1 SGDLS and CDR2 YYNGEE. This CDR3 has 14 residues. The V and J ends lost 0 bases and 6 bases, in that order; junction bases with no gene match: 5. The full variable domain, completed using reference TRBV9 and TRBJ2-7, is DSGVTQTPKHLITATGQRVTLRCSPRSGDLSVYWYQQSLDQGLQFLIQYYNGEERAKGNILERFSAQQFPDLHSELNLSSLELGDSALYFCASSVGETGAEQYFGPGTRLTVT.

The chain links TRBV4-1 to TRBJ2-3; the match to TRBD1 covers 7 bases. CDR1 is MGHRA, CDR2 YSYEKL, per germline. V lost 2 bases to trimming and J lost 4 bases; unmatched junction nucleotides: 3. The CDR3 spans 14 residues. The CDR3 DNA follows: TGCGCCAGCAGCCAAATCCAGGGGGCAGATACGCAGTATTTT. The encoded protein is CASSQIQGADTQYF.

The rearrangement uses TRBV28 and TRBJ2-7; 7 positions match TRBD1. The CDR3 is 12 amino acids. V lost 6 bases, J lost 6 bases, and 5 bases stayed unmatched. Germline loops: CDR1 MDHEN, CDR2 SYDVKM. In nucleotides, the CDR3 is TGTGCCAGCAGCCCACAGGGGCCCGAGCAGTACTTC. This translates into CASSPQGPEQYF.

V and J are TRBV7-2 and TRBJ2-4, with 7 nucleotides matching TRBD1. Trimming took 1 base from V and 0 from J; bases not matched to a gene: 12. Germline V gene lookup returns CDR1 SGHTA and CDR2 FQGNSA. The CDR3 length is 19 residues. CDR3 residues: CASSLVGGRQVLAKNIQYF. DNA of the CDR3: TGTGCCAGCAGCTTAGTAGGGGGCCGACAGGTCTTAGCCAAAAACATTCAGTACTTC.

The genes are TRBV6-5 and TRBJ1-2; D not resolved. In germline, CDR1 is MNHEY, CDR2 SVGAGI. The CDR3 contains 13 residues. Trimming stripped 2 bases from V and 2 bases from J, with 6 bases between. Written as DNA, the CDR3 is TGTGCCAGCAGTTACGACCAGAACTATGGCTACACCTTC. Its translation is CASSYDQNYGYTF.

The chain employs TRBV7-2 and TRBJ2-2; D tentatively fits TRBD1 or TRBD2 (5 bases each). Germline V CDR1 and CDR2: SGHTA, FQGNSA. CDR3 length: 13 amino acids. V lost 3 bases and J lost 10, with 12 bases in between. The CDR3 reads CASSLGPYEELFF. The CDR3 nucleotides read TGTGCCAGCAGCTTGGGACCATACGAGGAGCTGTTTTTT.

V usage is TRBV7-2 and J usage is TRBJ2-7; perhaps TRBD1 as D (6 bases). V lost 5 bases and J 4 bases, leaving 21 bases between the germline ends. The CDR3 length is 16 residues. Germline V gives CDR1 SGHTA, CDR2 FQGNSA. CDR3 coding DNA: TGTGCCAGCAGCACGTCAGGGACACAGGTTGGGTACGAGCAGTACTTC. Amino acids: CASSTSGTQVGYEQYF.